Presented here are 27 T cell receptor beta chains from one specimen sequenced in a study of cytomegalovirus exposure and HLA in healthy donors. PCR employed 60 Vbeta and 13 Jbeta primers. Libraries were prepared by immunoSEQ multiplex PCR; TCRdb keeps only in-frame clonotypes and omits some of them. The table has more than 150,000 clones, 65% to 80% seen once. The sample was PBMCs. The receptors derive from a woman under 40 in good health and CMV-seropositive.

The genes are TRBV9 and TRBJ2-7, with 9 bases aligning to TRBD1. V gave up 4 bases and J gave up 4 bases; unmatched junction bases: 15. Germline CDR1 is SGDLS and CDR2 is YYNGEE. The CDR3 has 17 residues. The CDR3 reads CASSSKSGDRGRYEQYF. The CDR3 DNA reads as TGTGCCAGCAGCTCCAAGTCTGGTGACAGGGGGAGATACGAGCAGTACTTC.

CDR3 sequence reads: CASSFVGTANSGNTIYF. The CDR3 nucleotides are TGTGCCAGCAGCTTCGTCGGGACAGCTAACTCTGGAAACACCATATATTTT. This chain links TRBV11-2 with TRBJ1-3; 7 bases align to TRBD1. J was trimmed by 0 bases and V by 3 bases; bases with no gene match: 8. CDR3 length: 17 residues. The V gene's germline CDR1 is SGHAT and CDR2 FQNNGV. The full variable domain, rest sourced from reference TRBV11-2 and TRBJ1-3, is EAGVAQSPRYKIIEKRQSVAFWCNPISGHATLYWYQQILGQGPKLLIQFQNNGVVDDSQLPKDRFSAERLKGVDSTLKIQPAKLEDSAVYLCASSFVGTANSGNTIYFGEGSWLTVV.

The CDR3 loop reads CASSRAGQGVGDTQYF. The CDR3 DNA is TGTGCCAGTAGTAGGGCGGGACAGGGAGTTGGGGATACGCAGTATTTT. The gene calls are TRBV19 and TRBJ2-3, with 9 bases fitting TRBD1. Per germline, CDR1 LNHDA and CDR2 SQIVND (reference sequence). The J segment lost 6 bases and the V segment lost 4 bases, leaving 11 bases of the junction unmatched. The CDR3 is 16 amino acids. Full variable domain (outside the CDR3, taken from reference TRBV19 and TRBJ2-3): DGGITQSPKYLFRKEGQNVTLSCEQNLNHDAMYWYRQDPGQGLRLIYYSQIVNDFQKGDIAEGYSVSREKKESFPLTVTSAQKNPTAFYLCASSRAGQGVGDTQYFGPGTRLTVL.

The rearrangement links TRBV14 to TRBJ1-1; the D gene is possibly TRBD1 (5 bases). CDR1 is SGHDN and CDR2 is FVKESK in the germline V gene. The CDR3 is 14 residues long. Trimming left V 0 bases short and J 5 bases short, with 10 bases between. For the CDR3, the DNA is TGTGCCAGCAGCCAAGATGGGGGGGGAACTGAAGCTTTCTTT. Translating gives CASSQDGGGTEAFF. The whole variable domain, filled in from reference TRBV14 and TRBJ1-1, reads EAGVTQFPSHSVIEKGQTVTLRCDPISGHDNLYWYRRVMGKEIKFLLHFVKESKQDESGMPNNRFLAERTGGTYSTLKVQPAELEDSGVYFCASSQDGGGTEAFFGQGTRLTVV.

Only a few counts were recorded for this clone. The chain uses TRBV5-4 and TRBJ2-2, with TRBD1 identical over 9 bases. V lost 1 base and J lost 4; bases outside the gene matches: 5. Germline CDR1 is SGHNT and CDR2 is YYREEE (reference sequence). This CDR3 is built from 16 residues. CDR3 bases: TGTGCCAGCAGCTTGATGGGACAGGGAATCACCGGGGAGCTGTTTTTT. Translating it yields CASSLMGQGITGELFF.

The chain recombines TRBV5-4 with TRBJ2-5, with 9 positions matching TRBD2. Near its end, the DNA agrees better with TRBJ2-7, so the J call may be wrong. The CDR3 extends over 14 amino acids. The germline gives CDR1 SGHNT, CDR2 YYREEE (reference sequence). CDR3 region: CASSLRTSDYEQYF. The CDR3 nucleotides are TGTGCCAGCAGCTTACGGACTAGCGATTACGAGCAGTACTTC.

The V and J genes are TRBV7-9 and TRBJ2-1; 12 positions agree with TRBD1. V was pared by 5 bases and J by 8 bases, with 7 bases of the junction left unmatched. Germline-derived CDR1 and CDR2 are SEHNR and FQNEAQ (reference sequence). The CDR3 totals 15 residues. DNA for the CDR3: TGTGCCAGCAGCCTGGGACAGGGGGCGCGGGATGAGCAGTTCTTC. Translated, it gives CASSLGQGARDEQFF. The whole variable domain, remainder taken from reference TRBV7-9 and TRBJ2-1, is DTGVSQNPRHKITKRGQNVTFRCDPISEHNRLYWYRQTLGQGPEFLTYFQNEAQLEKSRLLSDRFSAERPKGSFSTLEIQRTEQGDSAMYLCASSLGQGARDEQFFGPGTRLTVL.

The chain recombines TRBV7-3 with TRBJ2-5; perhaps TRBD1 as D (6 bases). Germline V gives CDR1 SGHTA, CDR2 FQGTGA. The CDR3 covers 14 residues. The ends were cut back, 5 bases at V and 4 bases at J, with 14 bases in the middle. In DNA, the CDR3 is TGTGCCAGCAGCCAGGGGACAAGTAGAGAGACCCAGTACTTC. Its protein is CASSQGTSRETQYF. Supplemented by reference TRBV7-3 and TRBJ2-5, the full variable domain reads GAGVSQTPSNKVTEKGKYVELRCDPISGHTALYWYRQSLGQGPEFLIYFQGTGAADDSGLPNDRFFAVRPEGSVSTLKIQRTERGDSAVYLCASSQGTSRETQYFGPGTRLLVL.

The J gene is TRBJ1-2, the V gene TRBV4-2; 7 nucleotides match TRBD1. This CDR3 has 14 amino acids. From germline, CDR1 is LGHNA and CDR2 YNFKEQ. V dropped 4 bases and J dropped 3; count of bases not matched to a gene: 5. The CDR3 sequence is CASSRPGTDYGYTF. For the CDR3, the DNA is TGTGCCAGCAGCCGACCCGGGACAGACTATGGCTACACCTTC.

This clone was found once. V is TRBV9 and J is TRBJ2-2; 13 bases line up with TRBD2. CDR3 length: 15 amino acids. Germline CDR1 reads SGDLS; CDR2 reads YYNGEE. Germline trimming cut 3 bases from V and 11 bases from J; bases unmatched to any gene: 7. CDR3 DNA: TGTGCCAGCAGCGCCGGACTAGCGGGGGTCGACGAGCTGTTTTTT. It translates to CASSAGLAGVDELFF.

The chain is built from TRBV27 and TRBJ2-1, with unresolved D. Trimming pared 3 bases from V and 0 bases from J, leaving 3 bases between. The germline V gene encodes CDR1 MNHEY and CDR2 SMNVEV (reference sequence). The CDR3 is 13 amino acids. The CDR3 sequence: CASSFVSYNEQFF. The CDR3 nucleotides read TGTGCCAGCAGTTTCGTCTCCTACAATGAGCAGTTCTTC.

There are a few counts of this clone. The CDR3 loop is CAWIPADSYNSPLHF. The CDR3 DNA sequence: TGTGCCTGGATCCCAGCGGACAGCTATAATTCACCCCTCCACTTT. The J gene is TRBJ1-6, the V gene TRBV30, with a tentative D call TRBD1 (6 bases). Trimming removed 4 bases from V and 3 bases from J, with 13 bases in between. The CDR3 covers 15 residues. Germline lookup yields CDR1 GTSNPN and CDR2 SVGIG (reference sequence).

This chain joins TRBV28 and TRBJ1-1, with D perhaps TRBD1 (6 bases). Trimming removed 8 bases at V and 5 bases at J, with 21 bases between. Germline CDR1 and CDR2: MDHEN and SYDVKM. The CDR3 loop spans 15 amino acids. In DNA form, the CDR3 reads TGTGCCAGCGGGGGGGGCAGGGGATGGAAAACTGAAGCTTTCTTT. This encodes CASGGGRGWKTEAFF.

The V gene is TRBV5-1, the J gene TRBJ1-6; the D is unclear. CDR1 and CDR2 from the germline V gene are SGHRS and YFSETQ. The CDR3 extends over 17 amino acids. V was shortened by 2 bases and J by 0 bases, with 12 bases between the two germline ends. DNA of the CDR3: TGCGCCAGCAGCTTACTTGCCGCGAGCTCCTATAATTCACCCCTCCACTTT. Amino acids: CASSLLAASSYNSPLHF.

As to this clone: The same CDR3 can be traced to other DNA sequences in this sample. The rearrangement joins TRBV28 to TRBJ1-2; D is perhaps TRBD1 (5 bases). V shed 2 bases and J shed 5 bases, with 6 bases lying between them. The CDR3 totals 12 residues. The germline gives CDR1 MDHEN, CDR2 SYDVKM. The CDR3 sequence is CASSLGGYGYTF. CDR3 nucleotides: TGTGCCAGCAGTTTAGGGGGGTATGGCTACACCTTC.

V is TRBV7-3 and J is TRBJ2-6, with a possible D match to TRBD1 (6 bases). Germline loops: CDR1 SGHTA, CDR2 FQGTGA. CDR3 length equals 16 residues. V lost 1 base, J lost 4 bases, and 11 bases lay in between. CDR3: CASSLRPGVGANVLTF. CDR3 bases: TGTGCCAGCAGCTTAAGGCCAGGGGTGGGGGCCAACGTCCTGACTTTC.

V and J are TRBV4-1 and TRBJ2-7; 11 bases align to TRBD1. CDR1 MGHRA and CDR2 YSYEKL come from the germline V gene. This CDR3 region has 14 residues. The V and J ends lost 4 bases and 2 bases, in that order; junction bases with no gene match: 1. CDR3 loop: CASSPGQGAYEQYF. DNA of the CDR3: TGCGCCAGCAGCCCGGGACAGGGGGCCTACGAGCAGTACTTC.

The rearrangement links TRBV7-8 to TRBJ1-6; a weak D match, TRBD1 (6 bases). CDR3 length equals 13 residues. Germline V lookup: CDR1 SGHVS, CDR2 FQNEAQ. V shed 1 base and J shed 14 bases, with 12 bases lying between them. CDR3 region: CASSLGTDGTLHF. Here the CDR3 DNA reads TGTGCCAGCAGCTTAGGGACAGACGGTACCCTCCACTTT. Full variable domain (missing parts from reference TRBV7-8 and TRBJ1-6): GAGVSQSPRYKVAKRGQDVALRCDPISGHVSLFWYQQALGQGPEFLTYFQNEAQLDKSGLPSDRFFAERPEGSVSTLKIQRTQQEDSAVYLCASSLGTDGTLHFGNGTRLTVT.

J is TRBJ2-1 and V is TRBV7-9; maybe TRBD2 (6 bases). Trimming pared 5 bases from V and 10 bases from J, leaving 15 bases between. The CDR3 extends over 13 amino acids. Germline V lookup: CDR1 SEHNR, CDR2 FQNEAQ (reference sequence). The CDR3 here is CASSRPPREEQFF. The CDR3 bases are TGTGCCAGCAGCCGACCCCCCCGGGAGGAGCAGTTCTTC.

The rearrangement links TRBV28 to TRBJ1-5; a possible D gene is TRBD1 (5 bases). Germline values: CDR1 MDHEN, CDR2 SYDVKM. The CDR3 contains 14 residues. V shed 1 base and J shed 5 bases, with 9 bases lying between them. The DNA for the CDR3 is TGTGCCAGCAGTTTATATGGGGGGGATCAGCCCCAGCATTTT. Protein sequence: CASSLYGGDQPQHF.

Regarding this clone: The CDR3 carries no conserved terminal phenylalanine or tryptophan, so it likely arises from a read error. The J gene is TRBJ2-7, the V gene TRBV4-1; possibly TRBD1 for D (6 bases). Trimming removed 4 bases at V and 4 bases at J, with 14 bases between. The germline V gene has CDR1 MGHRA and CDR2 YSYEKL. The length of the CDR3 is 14 residues. This CDR3 reads CASSRAHRVYEQYL. DNA of the CDR3: TGCGCCAGCAGCCGAGCGCACAGGGTTTACGAGCAGTACCTC.

The V and J genes are TRBV7-2 and TRBJ1-5; TRBD1 matches 9 bases. The trim removed 5 bases at V and 1 base at J, leaving 3 bases unmatched. The CDR3 consists of 15 residues. Germline CDR1 reads SGHTA; CDR2 reads FQGNSA. In DNA form, the CDR3 reads TGTGCCAGCAGCCCCGGACAGGGGAGCAATCAGCCCCAGCATTTT. Its protein product is CASSPGQGSNQPQHF.

The chain couples TRBV4-3 to TRBJ2-5, with a weak D call TRBD2 (5 bases). V lost 2 bases to trimming and J lost 4 bases, with 14 bases between them. CDR1 is LGHNA, CDR2 YSLEER, per germline. The CDR3 covers 15 residues. In DNA, the CDR3 is TGCGCCAGCAGCCAACTTCGGGGTACCCGAGAGACCCAGTACTTC. Translated: CASSQLRGTRETQYF.

The chain uses TRBV6-5 and TRBJ2-7, with D maybe TRBD2 (5 bases). Germline V gene data show CDR1 as MNHEY and CDR2 as SVGAGI. CDR3 length: 14 residues. The V end was cut by 0 bases, the J end by 2 bases, with 8 bases between. CDR3 loop: CASSYSTGAYEQYF. The CDR3 DNA is TGTGCCAGCAGTTACTCGACCGGGGCCTACGAGCAGTACTTC.

This chain uses TRBV4-3 with TRBJ2-7; no reliable D call. The CDR3 runs 17 residues. Germline assignment: CDR1 LGHNA and CDR2 YSLEER. Trimming shortened V by 0 bases and J by 2 bases, and 17 bases separated the two germline ends. The CDR3 DNA follows: TGCGCCAGCAGCCAAGATTATCGCCTCCCAGGCCCCTACGAGCAGTACTTC. It codes for CASSQDYRLPGPYEQYF.

With regard to this clone: One end of the junction is discordant with germline, which a read error may explain. V and J are TRBV7-9 and TRBJ2-3; no firm D call. Germline V gene lookup returns CDR1 SEHNR and CDR2 FQNEAQ (reference sequence). The CDR3 consists of 12 residues. The CDR3 region has the DNA TGTTCCAGCAGCCCCCTGCCCGGAGCGCAGTATTTT. It is translated as CSSSPLPGAQYF.

V is TRBV5-1 and J is TRBJ2-1; TRBD2 is a possible D gene (5 bases). This CDR3 comprises 12 residues. The V end was cut by 2 bases, the J end by 7 bases, with 7 bases between. The V gene's germline CDR1 is SGHRS and CDR2 YFSETQ. The CDR3 DNA follows: TGCGCCAGCAGCTTATCGGGGAATGAGCAGTTCTTC. Its protein is CASSLSGNEQFF.